The 19 T cell receptor beta chains below all came from one sample that was sequenced in a study of response to subunit inactivated influenza vaccine. TCRdb independently ran MiXCR on the RT-PCR reads; one entry per CDR3 protein. The sample shows around 540,000 distinct CDR3 sequences, 10% to 15% of them seen only once. The starting material was PBMCs from blood, obtained on the day of vaccination. The receptors originated from a man aged 45-65 years who received an inactivated influenza vaccine.

The table lists this clonotype with many counts. This chain joins TRBV24-1 and TRBJ2-1; the D is unclear. The length of the CDR3 is 13 residues. The V gene lost 3 bases and the J gene lost 10 bases, with 12 bases spanning the gap. Germline CDR1 KGHDR, CDR2 SFDVKD. Written as DNA, the CDR3 is TGTGCCACCAGTGATCCGCTTGCAGTCGAGCAGTTCTTC. Protein product: CATSDPLAVEQFF.

This chain uses TRBV5-1 with TRBJ2-7; D remains unclear. Looked up from germline, CDR1 is SGHRS and CDR2 is YFSETQ. The CDR3 spans 15 residues. V shed 0 bases and J shed 2 bases, with 12 bases lying between them. CDR3: CASSLGGRETYEQYF. CDR3 nucleotides: TGCGCCAGCAGCTTGGGCGGCAGAGAAACCTACGAGCAGTACTTC.

This clonotype was picked up many times. This sequence joins TRBV28 and TRBJ1-5, with 9 bases lining up with TRBD1. The CDR3 has 16 amino acids. V lost 6 bases to trimming and J lost 3 bases; unmatched junction nucleotides: 9. In germline, CDR1 is MDHEN, CDR2 SYDVKM. The CDR3, as DNA: TGTGCCAGCAGCCCTATGGGACAGGGTACCAATCAGCCCCAGCATTTT. Encoded protein: CASSPMGQGTNQPQHF.

The chain is built from TRBV5-1 and TRBJ2-3; D is possibly TRBD1 or TRBD2 (5 bases each). Germline CDR1 reads SGHRS; CDR2 reads YFSETQ. The CDR3 covers 14 residues. With 0 bases removed from V and 6 bases from J, the gap between germline ends came to 11 bases. The CDR3 here is CASSLEGPRDTQYF. In DNA form, the CDR3 reads TGCGCCAGCAGCTTGGAGGGACCCCGGGATACGCAGTATTTT.

This clonotype was recorded a few times. This chain joins TRBV6-5 and TRBJ2-3, with D uncertain. The CDR3 contains 12 residues. Germline V gene sequence: CDR1 MNHEY, CDR2 SVGAGI. V lost 5 bases and J 5 bases, leaving 8 bases between the germline ends. This CDR3 is CASSTPLDTQYF. The CDR3 nucleotides read TGTGCCAGCAGTACCCCTTTAGATACGCAGTATTTT.

This clonotype has only a few counts. The rearrangement uses TRBV15 and TRBJ2-7; tentative D call: TRBD1 (6 bases). V dropped 5 bases and J dropped 3 bases, with 14 bases sitting between them. The CDR3 consists of 14 residues. Germline V gives CDR1 LNHNV, CDR2 YYDKDF (reference sequence). The CDR3 sequence: CATSGQGPIYEQYF. DNA of the CDR3: TGTGCCACCAGCGGCCAGGGGCCCATCTACGAGCAGTACTTC.

There are a few counts of this clonotype. V usage is TRBV7-2 and J usage is TRBJ2-3; D is unresolved. V lost 0 bases and J lost 0, with 19 bases in between. Germline lookup yields CDR1 SGHTA and CDR2 FQGNSA. This CDR3 region has 19 residues. CDR3 sequence reads: CASSLARHLTLSSTDTQYF. The CDR3 DNA sequence: TGTGCCAGCAGCTTAGCGCGACACCTGACCTTATCTAGCACAGATACGCAGTATTTT.

The rearrangement uses TRBV28 and TRBJ2-7, with D perhaps matching TRBD1 (6 bases). Germline lookup yields CDR1 MDHEN and CDR2 SYDVKM. This CDR3 contains 14 residues. Trimming took off 7 bases at V and 0 bases at J, with 13 bases between the two ends. In DNA form, the CDR3 reads TGTGCCAGCAACGGACAGTGGCCCTCCTACGAGCAGTACTTC. It is translated as CASNGQWPSYEQYF.

This clonotype occurred a few times. This sequence joins TRBV12-3 or TRBV12-4 and TRBJ2-3, with TRBD2 matching over 14 bases. The CDR3 has 17 residues. The V gene end was trimmed by 4 bases and the J gene end by 4 bases; junction bases not matched to a gene: 7. For the CDR3, the DNA is TGTGCCAGCAGTTCGGGGACTAGCGGGAGATTCGCAGATACGCAGTATTTT. This encodes CASSSGTSGRFADTQYF.

The chain carries TRBV5-1 and TRBJ2-2; 9 bases match TRBD1. Germline V gene data show CDR1 as SGHRS and CDR2 as YFSETQ. V lost 4 bases to trimming and J lost 4 bases; unmatched junction nucleotides: 8. CDR3 length: 16 residues. This chain's CDR3 is CASSASGTGLTGELFF. The CDR3 DNA reads as TGCGCCAGCAGCGCGTCCGGGACAGGGCTCACCGGGGAGCTGTTTTTT.

The chain has TRBV7-6 and TRBJ1-5; no definite D call. Deletions cut 5 bases from V and 8 bases from J, with 13 bases between. This CDR3 region has 13 residues. Germline V gene sequence: CDR1 SGHVS, CDR2 FNYEAQ. CDR3 nucleotide sequence: TGTGCCAGCAGCCCTGGCCCCATGAAGCCCCAGCATTTT. Its protein is CASSPGPMKPQHF.

This clonotype was observed at least ten times. The chain joins TRBV30 to TRBJ2-3, with D unresolved. Per the germline V gene, CDR1 is GTSNPN and CDR2 is SVGIG (reference sequence). The CDR3 spans 13 residues. The V end was cut by 3 bases, the J end by 1 base, with 8 bases between. CDR3 region: CAWRSSGTDTQYF. DNA for the CDR3: TGTGCCTGGAGGTCCTCGGGCACAGATACGCAGTATTTT.

This clonotype was seen only a few times. The CDR3 coding sequence is TGCAGTGCTAGTGCGGTTCTTGGGGAAAAACTGTTTTTT. Its translation is CSASAVLGEKLFF. The genes are TRBV20-1 and TRBJ1-4, with D unclear. The CDR3 has 13 amino acids. CDR1 and CDR2 from the germline V gene are DFQATT and SNEGSKA (reference sequence). The V end was cut by 3 bases, the J end by 8 bases, with 13 bases between.

To note about this clonotype: Being one base from a much bigger clone, this may be a read error. The DNA for the CDR3 is TGTGCCAGCAGTGGACAGGGGGCAGTTTGTGGCTACACCTTC. Residues: CASSGQGAVCGYTF. V gene TRBV2 combines with J gene TRBJ1-2, with 10 bases that match TRBD1. The germline CDR1 and CDR2 sequences are SNHLY and FYNNEI. The CDR3 is 14 amino acids. V was pared by 4 bases and J by 7 bases, with 6 bases of the junction left unmatched. Together with reference TRBV2 and TRBJ1-2, the CDR3 gives the full variable domain: EPEVTQTPSHQVTQMGQEVILRCVPISNHLYFYWYRQILGQKVEFLVSFYNNEISEKSEIFDDQFSVERPDGSNFTLKIRSTKLEDSAMYFCASSGQGAVCGYTFGSGTRLTVV.

This clonotype was found a few times. Here the CDR3 DNA reads TGTGCCACCAGTGCAGGGGGCGCGGAGACCCAGTACTTC. Encoded protein: CATSAGGAETQYF. The chain joins TRBV24-1 to TRBJ2-5, with 8 bases matching TRBD1. The V gene end was trimmed by 5 bases and the J gene end by 5 bases; junction bases not matched to a gene: 3. Per the germline V gene, CDR1 is KGHDR and CDR2 is SFDVKD. The length of the CDR3 is 13 residues.

In its sample, this clonotype was seen many times. The J gene is TRBJ2-7, the V gene TRBV7-2, with D tentatively TRBD1 or TRBD2 (5 bases each). Germline lookup yields CDR1 SGHTA and CDR2 FQGNSA. The CDR3 is 15 amino acids. Trimming stripped 5 bases from V and 2 bases from J, with 16 bases between. DNA of the CDR3: TGTGCCAGCAGCAGCCTTGGGGGTAGCGCCTACGAGCAGTACTTC. Protein product: CASSSLGGSAYEQYF.

This clonotype was seen only a few times. The chain employs TRBV29-1 and TRBJ2-7; TRBD1 agrees at 9 bases. Germline lookup yields CDR1 SQVTM and CDR2 ANQGSEA. V lost 0 bases to trimming and J lost 4 bases; unmatched junction nucleotides: 10. The CDR3 is 16 amino acids. This CDR3 is CSVEDQGTGPGYEQYF. As DNA, the CDR3 is TGCAGCGTTGAAGATCAAGGGACAGGGCCAGGGTACGAGCAGTACTTC.

The rearrangement links TRBV4-2 to TRBJ2-5, with 8 bases that match TRBD2. Unmatched junction bases numbered 8, after V lost 0 bases and J lost 5 bases. There are 16 residues in the CDR3. The V gene's germline CDR1 is LGHNA and CDR2 YNFKEQ. The CDR3 is CASSQDVGGAGETQYF. The CDR3 DNA reads as TGTGCCAGCAGCCAAGATGTCGGGGGGGCCGGGGAGACCCAGTACTTC.

This clonotype has only a few counts. The rearrangement links TRBV5-1 to TRBJ2-6; D remains unclear. Germline lookup yields CDR1 SGHRS and CDR2 YFSETQ. This CDR3 has 13 residues. V lost 7 bases and J lost 2, with 7 bases in between. The CDR3 protein is CASHEPGANVLTF. The CDR3 nucleotides are TGCGCCAGCCACGAGCCTGGGGCCAACGTCCTGACTTTC.